This T cell receptor beta chain appears in the sequencing data of a study of early T cells in non-severe SARS-CoV-2 infection. Across the whole study: Unpaired chains resulted from sequencing bulk RNA of unsorted whole blood.

Study-level results: Private and CD4 specificities were missed by VDJdb matching, skewed to anti-spike CD8.

Trimming cost V 6 bases and J 3 bases; bases outside gene matches: 6. Germline-derived CDR1 and CDR2 are SQVTM and ANQGSEA. The CDR3 loop spans 15 amino acids. This clonotype was seen a few times. The target antigen is unknown. Individual cDNA molecules were tagged with unique molecular identifiers, the study reported. TCRdb called the 5' RACE reads again in MiXCR, with one record for every CDR3 protein. The profile covers about 89,000 distinct CDR3 sequences, with roughly 14% appearing a single time and around 0.5% taken by the ten largest. The TCR sequence derives from an adult who was a healthcare worker with PCR-confirmed SARS-CoV-2 infection or an uninfected control (not recorded which). The sequenced sample was whole blood. This chain connects TRBV29-1 to TRBJ2-3; 13 nucleotides line up with TRBD2. DNA for the CDR3: TGCAGCGTCAAACCGACTAGCGGGGGGACAGATACGCAGTATTTT. It encodes CSVKPTSGGTDTQYF.